Sequencing of this TCR beta chain was carried out in a study of OX40 agonist ivuxolimab in advanced cancers. As for this clone: Its antigen remains unidentified.

Study-wide findings and caveats: The CD4+ and CD8+ T cells in the blood had expanded clonally by week 6 at 0.1 to 3.0 mg/kg.

Repertoires were generated with immunoSEQ multiplex PCR, while TCRdb's copy carries only in-frame clones and drops some. The sample has some 140,000 clones, 90% seen once. This CDR3 has 13 amino acids. CDR1 and CDR2 from the germline V gene are MNHEY and SVGAGI. Trimming took off 6 bases at V and 2 bases at J, with 10 bases between the two ends. Here the sequenced sample was CD4+ or CD8+ T cells sorted from blood, taken in a trial of the OX40 agonist ivuxolimab. The sequence derives from an adult with an advanced solid tumor such as melanoma, head and neck, liver or kidney cancer. The chain uses TRBV6-5 and TRBJ2-5; the D is unclear. The CDR3 reads CASSPYWQETQYF. The CDR3 coding sequence is TGTGCCAGCAGCCCCTACTGGCAAGAGACCCAGTACTTC.